The entry that follows covers one T cell receptor beta chain sequence. The ends lost 6 bases at V and 9 bases at J; junction bases unmatched: 10. Germline CDR1 and CDR2: MNHEY and SVGAGI. The CDR3 runs to 14 residues. This sample stems from a study of blood T cell repertoires in COVID-19. Study information: PBMCs, B-cell-depleted T cells, or T cells provided the cDNA or gDNA that made up the material.

Methods used by the authors: Amplification of reference gene primers was used by the study to estimate nucleated cell counts. Sequenced by immunoSEQ multiplex PCR; TCRdb stores in-frame clones only, minus some. The DNA gave D and trimming, while V, J and clone size come from that table. This sample carries about 170,000 clones, around four fifths of them seen once, and the ten largest clones take about 3%. Sequencing was performed on peripheral blood. The gene calls are TRBV6-5 and TRBJ2-1; TRBD2 matches at 8 bases. The clonotype originates from a man in his 70s with acute or convalescent COVID-19. CDR3 nucleotides: TGTGCCAGCAGGAGGAGCGGGAGTGATGGTGAGCAGTTCTTC. This gives the protein CASRRSGSDGEQFF.